The text below deals with one TCR beta chain. Its target is not known. V lost 5 bases and J lost 5, with 21 bases in between. The CDR3 contains 16 residues. CDR1 and CDR2 (germline): SEHNR, FQNEAQ (reference sequence). This specimen belongs to a study of OX40 agonist ivuxolimab in advanced cancers. About the research overall: Hepatocellular carcinoma, melanoma, renal cell or head and neck cancer occurred in dose-escalation patients. Three patients responded partially, comprising one with hepatocellular carcinoma and two with cutaneous melanoma. Findings of the study overall: Partial responders dosed at 0.1-3.0 mg/kg displayed clonal expansion ranking among the lowest.

Using immunoSEQ multiplex PCR, the repertoire was profiled, and TCRdb retains in-frame clones only, with some absent. Altogether 75,000 to 100,000 clones are present, 80% to 90% being singletons, with the ten largest covering around 1.8%. The sample in question was CD4+ or CD8+ T cells sorted from blood, obtained in a trial of the OX40 agonist ivuxolimab. The clonotype was recovered from an adult with an advanced solid tumor such as melanoma, head and neck, liver or kidney cancer. The chain has TRBV7-9 and TRBJ1-2; D perhaps matches TRBD1 (5 bases). The CDR3 DNA reads TGTGCCAGCAGCCGGTTCGGGGCGGGTAGGATTTATGGCTACACCTTC. Translation: CASSRFGAGRIYGYTF.